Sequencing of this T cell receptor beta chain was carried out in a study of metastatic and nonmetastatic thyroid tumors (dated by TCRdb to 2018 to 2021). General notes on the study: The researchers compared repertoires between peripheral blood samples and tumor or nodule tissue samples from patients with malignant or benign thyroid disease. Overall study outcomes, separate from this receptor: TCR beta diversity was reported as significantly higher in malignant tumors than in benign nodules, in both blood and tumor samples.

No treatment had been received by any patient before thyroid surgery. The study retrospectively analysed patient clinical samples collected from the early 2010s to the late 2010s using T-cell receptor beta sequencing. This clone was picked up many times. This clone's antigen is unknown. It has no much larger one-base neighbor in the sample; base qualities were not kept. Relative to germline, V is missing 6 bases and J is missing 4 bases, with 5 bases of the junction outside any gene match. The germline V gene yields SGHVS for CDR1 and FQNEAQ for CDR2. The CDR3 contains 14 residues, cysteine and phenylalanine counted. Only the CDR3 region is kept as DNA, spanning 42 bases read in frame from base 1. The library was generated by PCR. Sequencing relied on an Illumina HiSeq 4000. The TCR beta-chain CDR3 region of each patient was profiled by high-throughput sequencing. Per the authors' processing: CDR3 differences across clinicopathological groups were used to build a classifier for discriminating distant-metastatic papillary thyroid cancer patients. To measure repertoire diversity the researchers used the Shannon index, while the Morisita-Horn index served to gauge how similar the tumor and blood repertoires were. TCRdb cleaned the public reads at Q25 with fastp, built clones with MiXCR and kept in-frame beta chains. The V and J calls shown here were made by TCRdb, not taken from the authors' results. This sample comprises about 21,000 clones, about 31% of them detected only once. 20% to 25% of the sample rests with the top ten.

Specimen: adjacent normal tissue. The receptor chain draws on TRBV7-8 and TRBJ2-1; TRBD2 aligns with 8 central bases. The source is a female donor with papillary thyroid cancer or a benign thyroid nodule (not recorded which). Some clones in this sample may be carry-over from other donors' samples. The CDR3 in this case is CASSSGILYNEQFF. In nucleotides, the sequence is TGTGCCAGCAGTAGCGGGATATTATACAATGAGCAGTTCTTC.